The 24 T cell receptor beta chains listed next were all sequenced from one sample in a study of regulatory T cells in long-lasting Graves disease. Relying on iRepertoire HTBI primers and Arm-PCR of CDR3 regions, the team built TCR beta libraries. TCRdb reprocessed the multiplex PCR reads with MiXCR, giving one entry per CDR3 protein. The sample shows about 380,000 distinct CDR3 sequences, about a sixth of them seen only once. Stated time point: newly diagnosed GD, antithyroid drugs for less than 3 months. Construction of the TCR library relied on RNA isolated from PBMCs. The sample in question was peripheral blood mononuclear cells (PBMCs), obtained at new diagnosis, from a patient treated with antithyroid drugs. The receptors come from a female donor with Graves disease.

Comment on this clonotype: A clone one base away is much larger, so this may be a read error. The chain links TRBV7-2 to TRBJ1-3, with D possibly being TRBD1 (6 bases). Germline V CDR1 and CDR2: SGHTA, FQGNSA. This CDR3 has 17 amino acids. This chain's CDR3 is CASSLRGGAISGSTIYF. The DNA of the CDR3 is TGTGCCAGCAGCTTAAGAGGGGGAGCCATCTCTGGAAGCACCATATATTTT.

This clonotype has a handful of counts. V is TRBV3-1 and J is TRBJ2-1; the match to TRBD2 covers 9 bases. The CDR3 is 14 amino acids. V was clipped by 4 bases and J by 6 bases; unmatched bases: 4. From germline, CDR1 is LGHDT and CDR2 YNNKEL (reference sequence). As DNA, the CDR3 is TGTGCCAGCAGCCCCCGGACTAGCGTCAATGAGCAGTTCTTC. The encoded protein is CASSPRTSVNEQFF.

In this sample, this clonotype turned up many times. The chain combines TRBV20-1 with TRBJ2-1, with D maybe TRBD1 (5 bases). The length of the CDR3 is 14 residues. The germline V and J ends were trimmed by 1 base and 7 bases, with 14 bases remaining between them. Per germline, CDR1 DFQATT and CDR2 SNEGSKA (reference sequence). Here the CDR3 reads CSARAPDWTNEQFF. CDR3 coding DNA: TGCAGTGCTAGAGCCCCCGATTGGACAAATGAGCAGTTCTTC.

This clonotype was seen many times. The chain combines TRBV7-9 with TRBJ2-3, with TRBD1 as a possible D gene (5 bases). Per the germline V gene, CDR1 is SEHNR and CDR2 is FQNEAQ (reference sequence). Trimming pared 4 bases from V and 1 base from J, leaving 12 bases between. This CDR3 is built from 15 residues. The CDR3 region is CASSSRVIGTDTQYF. The DNA of the CDR3 is TGTGCCAGCAGCTCCAGGGTTATAGGCACAGATACGCAGTATTTT.

This clonotype was counted many times. This chain joins TRBV27 and TRBJ2-7, with D possibly being TRBD1 (6 bases). The CDR3 runs 11 residues. Looked up from germline, CDR1 is MNHEY and CDR2 is SMNVEV (reference sequence). With 10 bases removed from V and 7 bases from J, the gap between germline ends came to 14 bases. As DNA, the CDR3 is TGTGCCACCGAGAGAGGGGGTGAGCAGTACTTC. Encoded protein: CATERGGEQYF.

This clonotype was picked up many times. This chain uses TRBV18 with TRBJ2-5; possibly TRBD1 for D (5 bases). The CDR3 length is 13 residues. Germline V gene sequence: CDR1 KGHSH, CDR2 LQKENI. V lost 3 bases and J lost 3, with 8 bases in between. CDR3 nucleotide sequence: TGTGCCAGCTCACCGATCAGGGAAGAGACCCAGTACTTC. Amino acids: CASSPIREETQYF.

Comments on this clonotype: A far larger clone is a single base away, which makes a read error likely. V usage is TRBV7-2 and J usage is TRBJ1-2; D may be TRBD1 (6 bases). Germline V lookup: CDR1 SGHTA, CDR2 FQGNSA. The CDR3 consists of 11 residues. V was shortened by 11 bases and J by 5 bases, with 12 bases between the two germline ends. CDR3 loop: CACRGAYGYTF. CDR3 sequence (DNA): TGTGCCTGCCGGGGGGCGTATGGCTACACCTTC.

This clonotype was seen a handful of times. V gene TRBV7-3 combines with J gene TRBJ2-1, with 10 bases lining up with TRBD2. The V and J ends lost 5 bases and 2 bases, in that order; junction bases with no gene match: 6. In germline, CDR1 is SGHTA, CDR2 FQGTGA. The CDR3 runs 16 residues. CDR3 DNA: TGTGCCAGCAGCCAGATAAGCGGGAGGGCCTACAATGAGCAGTTCTTC. It yields the protein CASSQISGRAYNEQFF. The full variable domain, in which reference TRBV7-3 and TRBJ2-1 provide the parts outside the CDR3, is GAGVSQTPSNKVTEKGKYVELRCDPISGHTALYWYRQSLGQGPEFLIYFQGTGAADDSGLPNDRFFAVRPEGSVSTLKIQRTERGDSAVYLCASSQISGRAYNEQFFGPGTRLTVL.

The chain employs TRBV19 and TRBJ2-5; D gene uncertain. Germline CDR1 LNHDA, CDR2 SQIVND (reference sequence). The CDR3 extends over 12 amino acids. V gave up 4 bases and J gave up 5 bases, with 8 bases separating them. The CDR3 region has the DNA TGTGCCAGTAGTAACTTTCGGGAGACCCAGTACTTC. Translated: CASSNFRETQYF.

This clonotype was found many times. This rearrangement joins TRBV5-6 to TRBJ1-4; weak D call: TRBD1 (5 bases). Trimming took off 4 bases at V and 4 bases at J, with 29 bases between the two ends. Germline values: CDR1 SGHDT, CDR2 YYEEEE. This CDR3 contains 20 residues. CDR3 bases: TGTGCCAGCAGCCCCCGGTACTGGGGACCTAGTCAAAATATTAATGAAAAACTGTTTTTT. It codes for CASSPRYWGPSQNINEKLFF.

This rearrangement joins TRBV3-1 to TRBJ2-7, with 11 bases lining up with TRBD2. Trimming removed 2 bases from V and 2 bases from J; junction bases left unmatched: 5. Germline lookup yields CDR1 LGHDT and CDR2 YNNKEL (reference sequence). This CDR3 has 16 amino acids. CDR3 amino acids: CASSQLLAGGAYEQYF. In DNA form, the CDR3 reads TGTGCCAGCAGCCAACTGCTAGCGGGAGGCGCCTACGAGCAGTACTTC.

The chain has TRBV5-6 and TRBJ1-2; D is ambiguous. CDR3 size: 14 residues. In germline, CDR1 is SGHDT, CDR2 YYEEEE. Trimming took off 4 bases at V and 5 bases at J, with 15 bases between the two ends. CDR3 in amino acids: CASSRTVNSYGYTF. CDR3 nucleotides: TGTGCCAGCAGCCGGACGGTGAACTCGTATGGCTACACCTTC.

This clonotype has at least ten counts. The V call is TRBV20-1, the J call TRBJ2-3, with D possibly called TRBD1 or TRBD2 (5 bases each). Germline loops: CDR1 DFQATT, CDR2 SNEGSKA (reference sequence). Trimming took off 0 bases at V and 3 bases at J, with 13 bases between the two ends. CDR3 length: 15 amino acids. This CDR3 is CSARDWGSGTDTQYF. In DNA, the CDR3 is TGCAGTGCTAGAGATTGGGGGAGCGGAACAGATACGCAGTATTTT.

The table lists this clonotype with many counts. This sequence joins TRBV30 and TRBJ2-7; D not resolved. The CDR3 loop spans 12 amino acids. Between the trimmed V and J ends, which lost 0 bases and 4 bases, there was a span of 7 bases. CDR1 is GTSNPN, CDR2 SVGIG, per germline (reference sequence). The CDR3 loop reads CAWSVPPYEQYF. CDR3 in DNA: TGTGCCTGGAGTGTACCCCCGTACGAGCAGTACTTC.

The V and J genes are TRBV20-1 and TRBJ1-1; possible D gene TRBD1, 6 bases. Germline values: CDR1 DFQATT, CDR2 SNEGSKA (reference sequence). The CDR3 is made up of 15 amino acids. V dropped 5 bases and J dropped 4 bases, with 20 bases sitting between them. CDR3 amino acids: CSARTALGTGTEAFF. CDR3 coding DNA: TGCAGTGCTCGGACAGCCCTTGGTACGGGCACTGAAGCTTTCTTT.

There are many counts of this clonotype. The V and J genes are TRBV5-1 and TRBJ2-4; no definite D call. Germline V gene data show CDR1 as SGHRS and CDR2 as YFSETQ. V was pared by 4 bases and J by 7 bases, with 15 bases between. The CDR3 sequence is 14 residues long. CDR3 protein: CASSPGPPENIQYF. In nucleotides, the CDR3 is TGCGCCAGCAGCCCCGGGCCGCCCGAGAACATTCAGTACTTC.

The table lists this clonotype with many counts. The genes are TRBV28 and TRBJ1-2, with 8 bases fitting TRBD1. The CDR3 totals 15 residues. Looked up from germline, CDR1 is MDHEN and CDR2 is SYDVKM. Unmatched junction bases numbered 7, after V lost 5 bases and J lost 2 bases. The CDR3 reads CASSKGQDLNYGYTF. The CDR3 DNA reads TGTGCCAGCAGTAAGGGACAGGATCTCAACTATGGCTACACCTTC.

In this sample, this clonotype turned up many times. The rearrangement uses TRBV3-1 and TRBJ1-1; the D gene is possibly TRBD1 (5 bases). Germline CDR1 and CDR2: LGHDT and YNNKEL (reference sequence). Trimming cost V 2 bases and J 1 base, with 8 bases left between them. The CDR3 has 14 residues. In DNA, the CDR3 is TGTGCCAGCAGCCAACTAGACAGGAACACTGAAGCTTTCTTT. Amino acid sequence: CASSQLDRNTEAFF.

This clonotype appeared once. This chain joins TRBV28 and TRBJ2-1, with D tentatively TRBD2 (5 bases). V was shortened by 4 bases and J by 4 bases, with 17 bases between the two germline ends. Germline V gene lookup returns CDR1 MDHEN and CDR2 SYDVKM. The CDR3 runs 16 residues. CDR3 loop: CASSSASVPGYNEQFF. The DNA of the CDR3 is TGTGCCAGCAGTTCCGCCTCGGTCCCGGGATACAATGAGCAGTTCTTC.

At least ten counts were recorded for this clonotype. The chain is built from TRBV7-2 and TRBJ2-1; D uncertain. The germline V gene encodes CDR1 SGHTA and CDR2 FQGNSA. The CDR3 length is 17 residues. Trimming left V 1 base short and J 2 bases short, with 15 bases between. The CDR3 loop reads CASSLDSGPIPYNEQFF. DNA for the CDR3: TGTGCCAGCAGCTTAGATAGTGGACCCATACCCTACAATGAGCAGTTCTTC.

The genes are TRBV5-1 and TRBJ2-1; D is ambiguous. CDR3 length: 16 amino acids. Germline CDR1 reads SGHRS; CDR2 reads YFSETQ. Trimming shortened V by 4 bases and J by 2 bases, and 16 bases separated the two germline ends. CDR3 residues: CASSSNTFGAYNEQFF. The CDR3 nucleotides read TGCGCCAGCAGCAGCAACACTTTTGGGGCCTACAATGAGCAGTTCTTC.

There are many counts of this clonotype. This chain links TRBV9 with TRBJ1-1, with TRBD1 matching over 7 bases. V dropped 3 bases and J dropped 0; count of bases not matched to a gene: 8. Germline-derived CDR1 and CDR2 are SGDLS and YYNGEE. This CDR3 spans 16 amino acids. This chain's CDR3 is CASSEGDSGLNTEAFF. The CDR3 DNA reads TGTGCCAGCAGCGAGGGGGACAGCGGTTTGAACACTGAAGCTTTCTTT.

This clonotype has at least ten counts. J is TRBJ2-3 and V is TRBV3-1, with D possibly called TRBD1 or TRBD2 (5 bases each). Between the trimmed V and J ends, which lost 0 bases and 4 bases, there was a span of 17 bases. This CDR3 region has 17 residues. Germline CDR1 LGHDT, CDR2 YNNKEL (reference sequence). For the CDR3, the DNA is TGTGCCAGCAGCCAAGAGGGGGTGTGGGCCCCGGCAGATACGCAGTATTTT. Its protein is CASSQEGVWAPADTQYF.

This clonotype was seen at least ten times. The chain has TRBV7-9 and TRBJ2-3, with 8 bases lining up with TRBD2. Germline trimming cut 5 bases from V and 6 bases from J; bases unmatched to any gene: 7. CDR1 and CDR2 from the germline V gene are SEHNR and FQNEAQ (reference sequence). The length of the CDR3 is 14 residues. The CDR3: CASSHASGSDTQYF. CDR3 nucleotides: TGTGCCAGCAGCCATGCGAGCGGGAGTGATACGCAGTATTTT. Together with reference TRBV7-9 and TRBJ2-3, the CDR3 gives the full variable domain: DTGVSQNPRHKITKRGQNVTFRCDPISEHNRLYWYRQTLGQGPEFLTYFQNEAQLEKSRLLSDRFSAERPKGSFSTLEIQRTEQGDSAMYLCASSHASGSDTQYFGPGTRLTVL.